Listed below are T cell receptor beta chains from one sample, sequenced in a study of vaccination effects on CD4 cells after COVID-19. The data were produced by immunoSEQ multiplex PCR, yet TCRdb's version contains in-frame clones alone and is incomplete. This sample carries nearly 25,000 clones, 69% of them seen once, and the ten largest clones take about 8%. Their antigens are not known. Material: CD4+ T cells from PBMCs cultured with SARS-CoV-2 spike peptides, obtained after COVID-19 vaccination. Receptors were obtained from a human donor who received a COVID-19 vaccine. Both conserved end residues are part of each CDR3. Each record gives: V gene, clone size, J gene, D gene, CDR3 DNA, CDR3 protein. A D gene is named only where the DNA matches it firmly. The listing skips clone size in some rows; elsewhere it reads once, few, many or a size class.

v_call: TRBV5-1; clone_size: -; j_call: TRBJ1-4; d_call: -; cdr3_nt: TGCGCCAGCAGCGCGACGATGGGGGTGGTTGAAAAACTGTTTTTT; cdr3_aa: CASSATMGVVEKLFF
v_call: TRBV6-5; clone_size: -; j_call: TRBJ1-2; d_call: TRBD1; cdr3_nt: TGTGCCACCCAACGGGACAGGGGAGCAGGCGGCTACACCTTC; cdr3_aa: CATQRDRGAGGYTF
v_call: TRBV2; clone_size: -; j_call: TRBJ1-5; d_call: TRBD1; cdr3_nt: TGTGCCAGCAGTGAAGCGGCGGACAGGGGCGTCCTTTTT; cdr3_aa: CASSEAADRGVLF
v_call: TRBV4-1; clone_size: -; j_call: TRBJ1-5; d_call: -; cdr3_nt: TGCGCCAGCAGCCAAGGAAGTTGGGGGCGGAGAACCAATCAGCCCCAGCATTTT; cdr3_aa: CASSQGSWGRRTNQPQHF
v_call: TRBV9; clone_size: once; j_call: TRBJ1-3; d_call: -; cdr3_nt: TGTGCCAGCAGCGAAACGTCTACAGTAACCTCTGGAAACACCATATATTTT; cdr3_aa: CASSETSTVTSGNTIYF
v_call: TRBV28; clone_size: -; j_call: TRBJ1-2; d_call: TRBD1; cdr3_nt: TGTGCCAGCAGTTCAGGGGGCAGTTGGTCTAACTATGGCTACACCTTC; cdr3_aa: CASSSGGSWSNYGYTF
v_call: TRBV5-4; clone_size: -; j_call: TRBJ2-1; d_call: TRBD2; cdr3_nt: TGTGCCAGCAGCGCACTAGCGGGGGGGCTTAATGAGCAGTTCTTC; cdr3_aa: CASSALAGGLNEQFF
v_call: TRBV27; clone_size: -; j_call: TRBJ2-4; d_call: TRBD2; cdr3_nt: TGTGCCAGCAGTGGCCGAGCGGGGGGTGTGGCCAAAAACATTCAGTACTTC; cdr3_aa: CASSGRAGGVAKNIQYF
v_call: TRBV4-1; clone_size: few; j_call: TRBJ1-5; d_call: -; cdr3_nt: TGCGCCAGCAGCCAAGGTGGGCAGCGCAATCAGCCCCAGCATTTT; cdr3_aa: CASSQGGQRNQPQHF
v_call: TRBV9; clone_size: -; j_call: TRBJ1-1; d_call: -; cdr3_nt: TGTGCCAGCAGCGTAGGATCGTTTGATGAAGCTTTCTTT; cdr3_aa: CASSVGSFDEAFF
v_call: TRBV18; clone_size: -; j_call: TRBJ2-7; d_call: -; cdr3_nt: TGTGCCAGCTCATCCTCCTACGAGCAGTACTTC; cdr3_aa: CASSSSYEQYF
v_call: TRBV5-1; clone_size: -; j_call: TRBJ2-3; d_call: -; cdr3_nt: TGCGCCAGCAGCATCCAACAGGCAGATACGCAGTATTTT; cdr3_aa: CASSIQQADTQYF
v_call: TRBV14; clone_size: -; j_call: TRBJ1-1; d_call: -; cdr3_nt: TGTGCCAGCAGCCAATCGGGGTCCGAAGCTTTCTTT; cdr3_aa: CASSQSGSEAFF
v_call: TRBV7-9; clone_size: once; j_call: TRBJ1-4; d_call: TRBD1; cdr3_nt: TGTGCCAGCAGCCCGGGACAGGGGGCGGCTAATGAAAAACTGTTTTTT; cdr3_aa: CASSPGQGAANEKLFF
v_call: TRBV18; clone_size: few; j_call: TRBJ2-1; d_call: TRBD2; cdr3_nt: TGTGCCAGCTCACTTCCCGGGACTAGCTTTAATGAGCAGTTCTTC; cdr3_aa: CASSLPGTSFNEQFF
v_call: TRBV3-1/TRBV3-2; clone_size: -; j_call: TRBJ1-2; d_call: -; cdr3_nt: TGTGCCAGCAGCCAGGGCTATGGCTACACCTTC; cdr3_aa: CASSQGYGYTF
v_call: TRBV7-9; clone_size: -; j_call: TRBJ1-3; d_call: -; cdr3_nt: TGTGCCAGCAGCTTAGCAGGCGCGGTAGGAGGAAACACCATATATTTT; cdr3_aa: CASSLAGAVGGNTIYF
v_call: TRBV7-9; clone_size: -; j_call: TRBJ1-5; d_call: -; cdr3_nt: TGTGCCAGCAGCTTAAGAGGGGCCAATCAGCCCCAGCATTTT; cdr3_aa: CASSLRGANQPQHF
v_call: TRBV5-4; clone_size: -; j_call: TRBJ2-1; d_call: -; cdr3_nt: TGTGCCAGCAGCTTCCTGGTCATGCGGGCGACCTACAATGAGCAGTTCTTC; cdr3_aa: CASSFLVMRATYNEQFF
v_call: TRBV5-1; clone_size: few; j_call: TRBJ1-5; d_call: TRBD1; cdr3_nt: TGCGCCAGCAGCTCTGAGGGACAGCCCAATCAGCCCCAGCATTTT; cdr3_aa: CASSSEGQPNQPQHF
v_call: TRBV18; clone_size: few; j_call: TRBJ1-1; d_call: -; cdr3_nt: TGTGCCAGCTCAACCGACCGGAACACTGAAGCTTTCTTT; cdr3_aa: CASSTDRNTEAFF